This T cell receptor (beta chain) appears in the sequencing data of a study of T cell changes during pregnancy in multiple sclerosis. Sequencing used immunoSEQ multiplex PCR; TCRdb keeps in-frame clones, though not all of them. The table shows over 55,000 clones, with just over 90% occurring only once. The CDR3 loop spans 12 amino acids. In germline, CDR1 is MGHRA, CDR2 YSYEKL. V lost 2 bases to trimming and J lost 6 bases, with 6 bases between them. Sequences were derived from peripheral blood, sampled after pregnancy. The origin of this receptor is a female donor with multiple sclerosis, enrolled in a pregnancy study. V gene TRBV4-1 combines with J gene TRBJ2-3; D not certain. The CDR3 reads CASSQFLDTQYF. In DNA form, the CDR3 reads TGCGCCAGCAGCCAATTTCTGGATACGCAGTATTTT.